This is a list of T cell receptor beta chains from one sample in a study of CD8+ T cells in alopecia areata. Data came from immunoSEQ multiplex PCR; TCRdb stores just in-frame clones and leaves some out. This repertoire shows about 69,000 clones, approximately 60% found once; its top ten account for over 15%. The sequencing used CD8+ T cells sorted from blood, collected at week 0. The receptors stem from a human donor with alopecia areata. Each CDR3 is given with its conserved first and last residue. Fields, in order: J gene, V gene, D gene, clone size, CDR3 DNA, CDR3 protein. A D gene is named only where the DNA matches it firmly. Clone size is stated in some rows and not others, as once, few, many or a class when expanded.

>TRBJ2-1|TRBV5-1|TRBD2|-
TGCGCCAGCAGGGCGGGAGGGTACAATGAGCAGTTCTTC
CASRAGGYNEQFF
>TRBJ2-7|TRBV28|-|few
TGTGCCAGCAGTTTAGACGGTACCTACGAGCAGTACTTC
CASSLDGTYEQYF
>TRBJ2-6|TRBV10-3|-|-
TGTGCCATCAGTGCAGAGACTGGGGCCAACGTCCTGACTTTC
CAISAETGANVLTF
>TRBJ2-1|TRBV4-3|TRBD2|-
TGCGCCAGCAGCCAAGATCTAGCGGCCTACAATGAGCAGTTCTTC
CASSQDLAAYNEQFF
>TRBJ1-2|TRBV28|-|many
TGTGCCAGCGTTGGGGAAGGAGAGGGCTACGGCTACACCTTC
CASVGEGEGYGYTF
>TRBJ2-7|TRBV29-1|-|-
TGCAGCGTTGGCGACGTCCCCAATTTGGAGCAGTACTTC
CSVGDVPNLEQYF
>TRBJ2-1|TRBV27|TRBD2|-
TGTGCCAGCAGTTTACGACTAGCGGGAGGGTACAATGAGCAGTTCTTC
CASSLRLAGGYNEQFF
>TRBJ1-1|TRBV9|TRBD1|-
TGTGCCAGCAGCACCACCGGGACAGAGAACACTGAAGCTTTCTTT
CASSTTGTENTEAFF
>TRBJ2-3|TRBV15|-|-
TGTGCCACCAGCACTACCCGGGACACAGATACGCAGTATTTT
CATSTTRDTDTQYF
>TRBJ1-2|TRBV27|-|-
TGTGCCAGCAGTTTGGGGAGGAGCCCCACTAACTATGGCTACACCTTC
CASSLGRSPTNYGYTF
>TRBJ2-7|TRBV7-8|-|-
TGTGCCAGCAAGGAGAGCTCCTACGAGCAGTACTTC
CASKESSYEQYF
>TRBJ2-7|TRBV7-9|TRBD2|-
TGTGCCAGCAAACCGTCCGGGACTATAGATTACGAGCAGTACTTC
CASKPSGTIDYEQYF
>TRBJ2-1|TRBV5-1|TRBD1|few
TGCGCCAGCAGTCCGACAGGGAGCTCCTACAATGAGCAGTTCTTC
CASSPTGSSYNEQFF
>TRBJ2-5|TRBV29-1|-|once
TGCAGCGTTTTGCCCTGGGACACCCAAGAGACCCAGTACTTC
CSVLPWDTQETQYF
>TRBJ2-7|TRBV5-1|TRBD1|-
TGCGCCAGCAGCCCCGGACAGGGGGCGGCCTCCTACGAGCAGTACTTC
CASSPGQGAASYEQYF
>TRBJ1-6|TRBV9|TRBD1|-
TGTGCCAGCAGCGGGACAGGGGCTAATTCACCCCTCCACTTT
CASSGTGANSPLHF
>TRBJ2-2|TRBV29-1|-|-
TGCAGCGTTCCGGACTCCACCGGGGAGCTGTTTTTT
CSVPDSTGELFF
>TRBJ2-1|TRBV7-3|-|-
TGTGCCAGCAGCCCTCTCGGTGGTTCCGACAATGAGCAGTTCTTC
CASSPLGGSDNEQFF
>TRBJ1-2|TRBV27|-|-
TGTGCCAGCAGTCCGATCGGGACAAACTATGGCTACACCTTC
CASSPIGTNYGYTF
>TRBJ1-2|TRBV28|TRBD1|-
TGTGCCAGCAGTTTATTGGGGCGACAGGGCTATGGCTACACCTTC
CASSLLGRQGYGYTF
>TRBJ2-7|TRBV4-2|-|-
TGTGCCAGCAGCCACGGGGGGCCCTTCTCCCCATATACGAGTTTCGAGCAGTACTTC
CASSHGGPFSPYTSFEQYF
>TRBJ2-5|TRBV7-2|TRBD2|-
TGTGCCAGCAGCTTAGGTTTGCGACTAGCGGGAGGGGCCGAGGAGACCCAGTACTTC
CASSLGLRLAGGAEETQYF
>TRBJ2-3|TRBV28|-|once
TGTGCCAGCAGTCCCTCCTCTTGGGGCACAGATACGCAGTATTTT
CASSPSSWGTDTQYF
>TRBJ1-1|TRBV27|-|-
TGTGCCAGCACCCCAGCCCCCAGGGCCCCGAACACTGAAGCTTTCTTT
CASTPAPRAPNTEAFF
>TRBJ2-3|TRBV10-2|TRBD1|many
TGCGCCAGCAGTTTCTTAGGGACAGGGGACAACACAGATACGCAGTATTTT
CASSFLGTGDNTDTQYF
>TRBJ2-3|TRBV11-2|TRBD2|few
TGTGCCAGCAGCTCCAGTAGCGGGATATGGACAGATACGCAGTATTTT
CASSSSSGIWTDTQYF
>TRBJ2-3|TRBV25-1|TRBD1|few
TGTGCCAGCAGTGACTGGACAGGGGGAAGCACAGATACGCAGTATTTT
CASSDWTGGSTDTQYF
>TRBJ1-5|TRBV5-6|-|few
TGTGCCAGCAGCCCTAGCCCCCAGAGGCCCCAGCATTTT
CASSPSPQRPQHF
>TRBJ1-5|TRBV7-9|TRBD1|-
TGTGCCAGCAGCTCGGGACAGGGGAGTCAGCCCCAGCATTTT
CASSSGQGSQPQHF
>TRBJ2-2|TRBV7-6|TRBD1|-
TGTGCCAGCAGCCCAGGACAGGGGTACACCGGGGAGCTGTTTTTT
CASSPGQGYTGELFF
>TRBJ2-7|TRBV30|-|-
TGTGCCTGGAGTCCCCCCGACCTCTACGAGCAGTACTTC
CAWSPPDLYEQYF
>TRBJ2-1|TRBV10-3|-|few
TGTGCCATCAGCCACGGGACACCCCAGCAGTTCTTC
CAISHGTPQQFF
>TRBJ2-5|TRBV2|-|-
TGTGCCAGCAGTGAGATTGGGAGGTTACAAGAGACCCAGTACTTC
CASSEIGRLQETQYF
>TRBJ2-5|TRBV5-1|-|-
TGCGCCAGCAGCTTGACCCCGTCGACAGCACAAGAGACCCAGTACTTC
CASSLTPSTAQETQYF
>TRBJ1-2|TRBV29-1|TRBD1|-
TGCAGCGTTGAAGATTGGCAGGGGGTCGACTATGGCTACACCTTC
CSVEDWQGVDYGYTF
>TRBJ2-1|TRBV13|TRBD2|-
TGTGCCAGCAGGCTTCCCGGGGGGGCCTTGTACAATGAGCAGTTCTTC
CASRLPGGALYNEQFF
>TRBJ2-2|TRBV27|-|few
TGTGCCAGCAGTTTAATCAACGGGGAGCTGTTTTTT
CASSLINGELFF
>TRBJ1-3|TRBV28|-|-
TGTGCCAGCAGTTTCCGGGGCCTCCATTACACGACGTTCAATTTT
CASSFRGLHYTTFNF
>TRBJ2-1|TRBV27|-|-
TGTGCCAGCAGTTGGGGCAGGAGGTACAATGAGCAGTTCTTC
CASSWGRRYNEQFF
>TRBJ2-3|TRBV7-2|TRBD2|-
TGTGCCAGCAGCTCCCTAGCGGGGATGGGGGATACGCAGTATTTT
CASSSLAGMGDTQYF
>TRBJ1-2|TRBV4-3|TRBD1|-
TGCGCCAGCAGCCAAGATCGGACAGGGGGCCACTATGGCTACACCTTC
CASSQDRTGGHYGYTF
>TRBJ2-1|TRBV25-1|TRBD2|-
TGTGCCAGCAAGGGACTAGCGGGGGCCGAGTGGAATGAGCAGTTCTTC
CASKGLAGAEWNEQFF